This TCR beta chain was captured by sequencing in a study of radiotherapy plus CTLA-4 blockade in lung cancer. Looking at the study overall: There were objective responses in 18% of patients, and about 31% had disease control.

Findings of the study overall: According to reports, early shifts in blood T cell clones, alongside interferon-beta, forecast response most accurately. Subsequent to radiotherapy plus ipilimumab, tumor-derived TCR clones underwent expansion in blood.

The method was immunoSEQ multiplex PCR; TCRdb's version includes in-frame clones alone and lacks a portion of them. The data contain around 100,000 clones, roughly 86% of them singletons. The study gave focal radiation plus ipilimumab CTLA-4 blockade to patients with chemo-refractory metastatic non-small-cell lung cancer. To note about this clone: Its specificity is unknown.

The CDR3 is 16 amino acids. Unmatched junction bases numbered 4, after V lost 6 bases and J lost 1 base. In germline, CDR1 is MDHEN, CDR2 SYDVKM. Material: peripheral blood, obtained from a patient treated with radiotherapy plus ipilimumab. The sequence derives from a human donor with non-small cell lung cancer that progressed on radiotherapy plus ipilimumab. Some clones in this sample may be carry-over from other donors' samples. V gene TRBV28 combines with J gene TRBJ1-6; 9 nucleotides line up with TRBD1. The CDR3 loop is CASRTGQGSYNSPLHF. Written as DNA, the CDR3 is TGTGCCAGCAGGACGGGACAGGGTTCCTATAATTCACCCCTCCACTTT.